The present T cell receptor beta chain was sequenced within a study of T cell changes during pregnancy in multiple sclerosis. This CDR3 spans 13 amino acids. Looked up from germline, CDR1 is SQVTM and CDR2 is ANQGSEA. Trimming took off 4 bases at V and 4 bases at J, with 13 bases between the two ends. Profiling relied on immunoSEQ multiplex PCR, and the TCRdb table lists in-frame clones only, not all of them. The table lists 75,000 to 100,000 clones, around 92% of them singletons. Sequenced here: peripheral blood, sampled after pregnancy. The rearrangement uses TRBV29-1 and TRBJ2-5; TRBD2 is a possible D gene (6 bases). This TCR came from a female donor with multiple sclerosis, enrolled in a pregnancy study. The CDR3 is CSVGREWRETQYF. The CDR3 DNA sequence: TGCAGCGTTGGGAGGGAGTGGCGAGAGACCCAGTACTTC.